This paragraph covers one TCR beta chain sequence. This clone appeared a single time. Its specific antigen is unknown. Per-base quality was not reported, and no clone a single base away is much larger than it. In the first month after transplant, blood samples were collected up to 4 times, and after that at least monthly when available. The data are from a study of graft-versus-host responses after intestinal transplantation (dated by TCRdb to 2020 to 2023). Concerning the study at large: Recipients received multivisceral, liver-intestinal, or isolated intestinal transplants. Alloreactive clones were identified by sequencing pre-transplant mixed lymphocyte reaction products and comparing these products with unstimulated pre-transplant donor and recipient T cells. Anti-thymocyte globulin induction was given to all recipients, followed by maintenance tacrolimus and steroids for approximately three years. The cohort enrolled fewer than 25 intestinal transplant recipients including one retransplant, and a few patients lacking pretransplant specimens were excluded. Rather than going through the commercial service, samples from a few later patients were sequenced in-house on an Illumina MiSeq and processed with MiXCR. Bulk TCR-beta CDR3 sequencing was used to track graft-versus-host and host-versus-graft alloreactive T cell clones in the graft, circulation and bone marrow after intestinal transplantation. A peak of at least 4% donor T cells among recipient peripheral blood mononuclear cells was the definition used for donor T cell macrochimerism. What the work shows at the level of the full study, not this receptor alone: Early after transplant, peak levels of circulating GvH clones were found to be associated with declines in HvG clones. The relatively low number and heterogeneity of intestinal transplant patients limited the conclusions. Patients with donor T cell macrochimerism had high GvH to HvG T cell clonal ratios in their allografts. GvH clones were detected in recipient bone marrow, and some appeared earlier in ileal mucosa or blood, consistent with an intestinal mucosal origin.

The library was made by the immunoSEQ multiplex PCR assay. For most patients, genomic DNA was subjected to high-throughput TCR-beta CDR3 sequencing by Adaptive Biotechnologies. The study's processing was this. Adaptive's ImmunoSEQ software was the source of the TCR sequencing data for about 18 patients, while three other patients were processed with MiXCR and VDJtools. CDR3 nucleotide sequences shared between donor and recipient were removed because the origin of such sequences could not be assigned. To count as alloreactive, a clone needed at least 2-fold expansion over unstimulated cells and a minimum CFSE-low frequency of 0.002% (template counts) or 0.001% (read counts). Clones were considered mappable if detected in sequenced pre-transplant spleen, lymph node, or MLR CFSE-low populations of the donor or recipient. Cumulative frequency of alloreactive clones was calculated as a percentage of all sequences weighted by copy number. TCRdb provides this immuneACCESS table in a form limited to in-frame rearrangements. Some clones are lacking; in checked studies, under half of them reflect an unresolved V gene, and why the rest are absent is not known. That table is the source of V, J and clone size, and D and trimming were worked out from the DNA. Counted in this sample were tens of thousands of clones; about 90% of them appeared once. The top ten hold 2.5% to 3% of the sample.

CDR1 and CDR2 are drawn from the germline V gene (reference sequence): LNHDA, SQIVND. V loses 1 base at its end and J loses 7 bases; junction bases beyond the gene matches: 3. From the cysteine through the phenylalanine, the CDR3 covers 14 amino acids. Kept here is only the CDR3 DNA, which spans 42 bases and is read in frame from base 1. The clonotype was recovered from a human patient who received an intestinal transplant, so some T cells may come from the graft donor. The rearranged segments are TRBV19 and TRBJ2-1, with TRBD2 matching 8 junction bases. Sequenced material: PBMCs, taken approximately 120 days after intestinal transplantation. In nucleotides, the sequence is TGTGCCAGTAGTATAGGGAGCGGGAGAAATGAGCAGTTCTTC. Translated, this gives CASSIGSGRNEQFF.